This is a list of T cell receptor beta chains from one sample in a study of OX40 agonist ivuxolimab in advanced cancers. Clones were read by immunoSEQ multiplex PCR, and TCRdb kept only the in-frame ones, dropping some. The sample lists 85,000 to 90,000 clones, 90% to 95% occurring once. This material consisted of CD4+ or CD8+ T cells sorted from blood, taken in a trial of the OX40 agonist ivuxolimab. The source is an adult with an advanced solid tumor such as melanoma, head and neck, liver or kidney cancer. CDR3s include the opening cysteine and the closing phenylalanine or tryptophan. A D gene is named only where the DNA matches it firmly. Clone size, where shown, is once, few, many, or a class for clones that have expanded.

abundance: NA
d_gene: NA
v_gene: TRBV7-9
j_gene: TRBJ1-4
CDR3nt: TGTGCCAGCAGCTTAGGCGGGTCGACTAATGAAAAACTGTTTTTT
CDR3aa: CASSLGGSTNEKLFF

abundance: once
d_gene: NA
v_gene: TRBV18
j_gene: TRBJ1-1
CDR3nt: TGTGCCAGCTCACCGTTGAGTGGGGGAGGGACTGAAGCTTTCTTT
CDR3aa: CASSPLSGGGTEAFF

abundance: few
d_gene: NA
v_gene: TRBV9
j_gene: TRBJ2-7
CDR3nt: TGTGCCAGCAGCGTCATAGGTCTGGGCGAGCAGTACTTC
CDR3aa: CASSVIGLGEQYF

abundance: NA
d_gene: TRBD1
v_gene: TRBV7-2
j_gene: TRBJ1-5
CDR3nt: TGTGCCAGCAGTCTCCCGGGACAGGGGAATCAGCCCCAGCATTTT
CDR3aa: CASSLPGQGNQPQHF

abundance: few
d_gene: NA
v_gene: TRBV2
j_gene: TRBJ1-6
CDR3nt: TGTGCCAGCAGACTGGCAAGCTCCTATAATTCACCCCTCCACTTT
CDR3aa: CASRLASSYNSPLHF

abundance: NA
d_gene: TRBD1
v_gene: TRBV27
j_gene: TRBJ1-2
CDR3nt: TGTGCCAGCAGTTTTCGAGGCGTCGAACTTACCACAGGGGGCGGCTACACCTTC
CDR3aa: CASSFRGVELTTGGGYTF

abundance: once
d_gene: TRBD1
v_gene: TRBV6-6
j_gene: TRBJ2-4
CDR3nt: TGTGCCAGTTTACAGGGGGCGTCGGCCAAAAACATTCAGTACTTC
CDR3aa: CASLQGASAKNIQYF

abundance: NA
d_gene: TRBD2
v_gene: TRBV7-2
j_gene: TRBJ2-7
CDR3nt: TGTGCCAGCAGCTCCGGACTAGCGGGAGGGCAGAACGAGCAGTACTTC
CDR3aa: CASSSGLAGGQNEQYF

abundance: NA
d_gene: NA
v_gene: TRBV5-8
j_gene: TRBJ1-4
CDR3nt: TGTGCCAGCAGCTGGGCAGGGTCTAAAAATGAAAAACTGTTTTTT
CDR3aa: CASSWAGSKNEKLFF

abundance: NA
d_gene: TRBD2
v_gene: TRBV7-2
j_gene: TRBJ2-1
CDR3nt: TGTGCCAGCAGCTTCGTCGCGGGAGGATTCAATGAGCAGTTCTTC
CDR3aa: CASSFVAGGFNEQFF

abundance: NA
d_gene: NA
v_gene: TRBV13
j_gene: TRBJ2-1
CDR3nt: TGTGCCAGCAGCTCACAGGGTTTCGGGATATGGAATGAGCAGTTCTTC
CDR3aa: CASSSQGFGIWNEQFF

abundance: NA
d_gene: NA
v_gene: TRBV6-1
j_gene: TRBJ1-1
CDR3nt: TGTGCCAGCAGTGAACTCGAGGTGAGAGCTTTCTTT
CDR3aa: CASSELEVRAFF

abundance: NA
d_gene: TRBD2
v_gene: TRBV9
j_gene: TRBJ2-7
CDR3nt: TGTGCCAGCAGCGTAGACGCTACTAGCGGCGCCTACGAGCAGTACTTC
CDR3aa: CASSVDATSGAYEQYF

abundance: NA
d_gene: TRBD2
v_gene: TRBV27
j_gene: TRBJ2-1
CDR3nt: TGTGCCAGCAGTTTATTCCTAGCGGGAGGGCCGTACAATGAGCAGTTCTTC
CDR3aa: CASSLFLAGGPYNEQFF

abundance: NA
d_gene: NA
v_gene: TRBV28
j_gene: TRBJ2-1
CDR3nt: TGTGCCAGCAGTCCCGATACCAGGAACCTTAGCGGAGACTCCTACAATGAGCAGTTCTTC
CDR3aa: CASSPDTRNLSGDSYNEQFF

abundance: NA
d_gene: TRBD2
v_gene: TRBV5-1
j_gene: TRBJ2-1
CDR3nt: TGCGCCAGCAGCTTACGGACTAGCGGGCCTTACAATGAGCAGTTCTTC
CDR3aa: CASSLRTSGPYNEQFF

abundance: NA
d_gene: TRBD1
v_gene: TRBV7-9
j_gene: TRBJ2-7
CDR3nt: TGTGCCAGCAACCCCTTAGACGGGACAGGGACCTACGAGCAGTACTTC
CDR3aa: CASNPLDGTGTYEQYF

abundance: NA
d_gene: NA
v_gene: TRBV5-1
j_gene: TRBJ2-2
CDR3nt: TGCGCCAGCAGCCCGGACAGAGTCTCCGGGGAGCTGTTTTTT
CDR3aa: CASSPDRVSGELFF

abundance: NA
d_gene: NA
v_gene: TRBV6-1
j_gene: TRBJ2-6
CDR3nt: TGTGCCAGCGCGACGACAAGTGGGGCCAACGTCCTGACTTTC
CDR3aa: CASATTSGANVLTF

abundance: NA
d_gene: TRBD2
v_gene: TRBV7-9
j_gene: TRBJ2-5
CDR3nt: TGTGCCAGCAGCTTAGAAGCGGGAGGGCCTCCGACCCCCCAGTACTTC
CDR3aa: CASSLEAGGPPTPQYF

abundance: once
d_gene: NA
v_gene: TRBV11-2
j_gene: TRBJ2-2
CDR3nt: TGTGCCAGCAGCTTAGAACCTACCGGGGAGCTGTTTTTT
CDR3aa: CASSLEPTGELFF

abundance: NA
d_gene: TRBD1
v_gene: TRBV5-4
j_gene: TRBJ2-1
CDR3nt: TGTGCCAGCAGCTTCCCGGGACAGGGCCATGAGCAGTTCTTC
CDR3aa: CASSFPGQGHEQFF

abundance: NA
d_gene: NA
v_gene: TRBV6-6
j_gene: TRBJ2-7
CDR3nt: TGTGCCAGTTTCGGATACGAGCAGTACTTC
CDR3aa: CASFGYEQYF

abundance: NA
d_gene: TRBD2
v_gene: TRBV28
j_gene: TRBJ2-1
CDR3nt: TGTGCCAGCAGTTGGTTAGCGGGAGCCGGTGAGCAGTTCTTC
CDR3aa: CASSWLAGAGEQFF

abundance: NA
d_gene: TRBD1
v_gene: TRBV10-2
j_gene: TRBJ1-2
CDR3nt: TGCGCCAGCAGTGAGGGGGACAGGCAGCTTAACGGCTACACCTTC
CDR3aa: CASSEGDRQLNGYTF

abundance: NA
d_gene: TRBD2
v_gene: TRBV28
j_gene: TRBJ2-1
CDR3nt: TGTGCCAGCAGTCCCTCGTGGGGGGGAGGATACAATGAGCAGTTCTTC
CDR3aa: CASSPSWGGGYNEQFF

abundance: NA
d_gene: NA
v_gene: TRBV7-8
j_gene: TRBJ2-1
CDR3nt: TGTGCCAGCAGCTTAGAATTAGCGGCTGCCAATGAGCAGTTCTTC
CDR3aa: CASSLELAAANEQFF

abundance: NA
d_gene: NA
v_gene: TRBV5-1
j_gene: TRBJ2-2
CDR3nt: TGCGCCAGCAGCTTGGCTCGAGTCGCCGGGGAGCTGTTTTTT
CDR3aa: CASSLARVAGELFF

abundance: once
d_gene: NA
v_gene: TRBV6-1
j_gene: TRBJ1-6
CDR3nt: TGTGCCAGCAGTGAAGAGGAGGGGCTTTGGACACCCCTCCACTTT
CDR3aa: CASSEEEGLWTPLHF

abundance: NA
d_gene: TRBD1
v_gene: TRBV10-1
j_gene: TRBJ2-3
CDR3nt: TGCGCCAGCAGCGGACAGGTTTCTCCCGCGGATACGCAGTATTTT
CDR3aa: CASSGQVSPADTQYF

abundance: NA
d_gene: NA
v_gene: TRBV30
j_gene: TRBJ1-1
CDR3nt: TGTGCCTGGAGTCGGCGAGAGAGTGAAGCTTTCTTT
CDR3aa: CAWSRRESEAFF

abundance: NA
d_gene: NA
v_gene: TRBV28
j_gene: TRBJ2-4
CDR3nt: TGTGCCAGCAGGCGGGGCGTGGCCAAAAACATTCAGTACTTC
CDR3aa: CASRRGVAKNIQYF

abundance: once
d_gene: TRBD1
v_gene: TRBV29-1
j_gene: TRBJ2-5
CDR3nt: TGCAGCGTTGAAGAACTGACAGGGGCTCGAGAGACCCAGTACTTC
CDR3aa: CSVEELTGARETQYF

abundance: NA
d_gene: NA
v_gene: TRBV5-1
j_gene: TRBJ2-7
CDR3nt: TGCGCCAGCAGCTTGTTAGGCGATTCCTACGAGCAGTACTTC
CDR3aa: CASSLLGDSYEQYF

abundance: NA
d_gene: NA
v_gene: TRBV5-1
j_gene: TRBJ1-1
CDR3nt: TGCGCCAGCAGCTTGTCTCCAGGGCTGGGCACTGAAGCTTTCTTT
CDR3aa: CASSLSPGLGTEAFF

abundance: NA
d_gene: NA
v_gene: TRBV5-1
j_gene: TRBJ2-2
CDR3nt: TGCGCCAGCAGCTTAGTTACCAGTGGGGCCGGGGAGCTGTTTTTT
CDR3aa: CASSLVTSGAGELFF

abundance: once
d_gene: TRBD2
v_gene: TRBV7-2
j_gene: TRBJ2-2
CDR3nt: TGTGCCAGCAGCTTAGTGGGGCTAGCGGAGAACACCGGGGAGCTGTTTTTT
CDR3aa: CASSLVGLAENTGELFF

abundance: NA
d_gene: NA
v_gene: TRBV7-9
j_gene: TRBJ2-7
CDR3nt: TGTGCCAGCAGCCGTCTGAACTCCTACGAGCAGTACTTC
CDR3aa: CASSRLNSYEQYF

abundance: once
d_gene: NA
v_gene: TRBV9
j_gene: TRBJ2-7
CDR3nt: TGTGCCAGCAGCGTAGATCACAGGGGAGGCTACGAGCAGTACTTC
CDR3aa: CASSVDHRGGYEQYF

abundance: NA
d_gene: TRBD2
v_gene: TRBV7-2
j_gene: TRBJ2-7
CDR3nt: TGTGCCAGCAGCTTAGGGCTAGCGGGATCGCGCGAGCAGTACTTC
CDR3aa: CASSLGLAGSREQYF

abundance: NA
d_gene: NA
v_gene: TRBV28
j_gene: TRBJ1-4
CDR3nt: TGTGCCAGCAGTCTCCGCGGGGCTAATGAAAAACTGTTTTTT
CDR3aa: CASSLRGANEKLFF

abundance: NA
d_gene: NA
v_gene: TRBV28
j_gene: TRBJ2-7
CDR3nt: TGTGCCAGCGGGGGGCGGGCTCGAAGCTACGAGCAGTACTTC
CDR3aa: CASGGRARSYEQYF

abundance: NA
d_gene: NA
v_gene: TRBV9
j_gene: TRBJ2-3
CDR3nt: TGTGCCAGCAGCCCGACTTCATTTGCCAGCACAGATACGCAGTATTTT
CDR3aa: CASSPTSFASTDTQYF